These T cell receptor beta chains were read from a single sample in a study of T cell repertoires in cytomegalovirus infection. These TCRs are of unknown antigen specificity. Using its own MiXCR run on the reads, TCRdb lists one record per CDR3 protein. The profile shows about half a million distinct CDR3 sequences, roughly 34% of them singletons. The sequences come from cultured PBMCs, collected from culture after CMV antigen stimulation. These receptors were obtained from a human donor in good health (CMV status not recorded). Some clones in this sample may be carry-over from other donors' samples. Both conserved end residues are part of each CDR3. The order of the fields is CDR3 DNA, CDR3 protein, CDR3 length, D gene, clone size, J gene, V gene. The D gene is left open where the match is weak. Size tells how often a clone was seen (once, few, many) or the class of an expanded clone, and some rows leave it out.

TGTGCCAGCACCTCTGACAGACGGGCAGGGATCACAGATACGCAGTATTTT	CASTSDRRAGITDTQYF	17	-	few	TRBJ2-3	TRBV7-8
TGTGCCAGCAGTGGACGACTGGCGACTAAAGAGACCCAGTACTTC	CASSGRLATKETQYF	15	-	few	TRBJ2-5	TRBV2
TGTGCCAGCAGTTCCGCGACTAGCGGGGCGAACAATGAGCAGTTCTTC	CASSSATSGANNEQFF	16	TRBD2	-	TRBJ2-1	TRBV28
TGTGCCAGCAGTCCGGGGGGTTTGCAGACCCAGTACTTC	CASSPGGLQTQYF	13	TRBD2	-	TRBJ2-5	TRBV7-6
TGCAGTGCCCTGTTTCTGGACGGCCAAGAGACCCAGTACTTC	CSALFLDGQETQYF	14	-	few	TRBJ2-5	TRBV20-1
TGTGCCAGCAGTTTTAGGTCTGGGGCCCGCAATTCACCCCTCCACTTT	CASSFRSGARNSPLHF	16	-	many	TRBJ1-6	TRBV28
TGCGCCAGCAGCCAAGAATCGCCGGGACATCTCCCCACCCCGGATCAGCCCCAGCATTTT	CASSQESPGHLPTPDQPQHF	20	-	-	TRBJ1-5	TRBV4-1
TGTGCCAGCAGCCAGGAGGGTGAATCTAAATTTGGGGAGCTGTTTTTT	CASSQEGESKFGELFF	16	-	few	TRBJ2-2	TRBV11-3
TGCAGTGCTAGTCTCCACCGACTTCAGGGAACTAACTATGGCTACACCTTC	CSASLHRLQGTNYGYTF	17	-	few	TRBJ1-2	TRBV20-1
TGTGCCAGCAGCTTCTATTTAGCGAATGAGCAGTTCTTC	CASSFYLANEQFF	13	-	-	TRBJ2-1	TRBV6-2/TRBV6-3
TGCGCCAGCAGCCCTCACTTGGGGCCTAGCGGGAGGGCGGACAGTGAGCAGTTCTTC	CASSPHLGPSGRADSEQFF	19	TRBD2	-	TRBJ2-1	TRBV4-1
TGCGCCAGCAGCTTCCTGCCAGGGGCTTCTGGAAACACCATATATTTT	CASSFLPGASGNTIYF	16	-	few	TRBJ1-3	TRBV5-1
TGTGCCAGCCAAGGGGGGACCGGGACAGGGGGCGGTTCGGGCAATCAGCCCCAGCATTTT	CASQGGTGTGGGSGNQPQHF	20	TRBD1	few	TRBJ1-5	TRBV18
TGTGCCAGCGGCACACTAGCGGGAGGTACAGATACGCAGTATTTT	CASGTLAGGTDTQYF	15	TRBD2	many	TRBJ2-3	TRBV7-9
TGCGCCAGCAGCCAAGTCAGGGGTAGCAATCAGCCCCAGCATTTT	CASSQVRGSNQPQHF	15	-	many	TRBJ1-5	TRBV4-3
TGTGCCAGCAGTGATGGATTTGGAAACACCATATATTTT	CASSDGFGNTIYF	13	-	few	TRBJ1-3	TRBV6-1
TGTGCCAGCAGCCCGAGGATTAGCTCTGGGGCCAACGTCCTGACTTTC	CASSPRISSGANVLTF	16	-	few	TRBJ2-6	TRBV28
TGCAGCGTCGGACACAATAATGAAAAACTGTTTTTT	CSVGHNNEKLFF	12	-	-	TRBJ1-4	TRBV29-1
TGCGCCAGCAGCCAAGATAGTGTTTGGACAACAAATGAGCAGTTCTTC	CASSQDSVWTTNEQFF	16	-	few	TRBJ2-1	TRBV4-3
TGTGCCAGTAAAATAACAGGGGGCATGAATGGCTACACCTTC	CASKITGGMNGYTF	14	TRBD1	-	TRBJ1-2	TRBV28
TGCGCCAGCAGCCAAGTAATGACAGATACGCAGTATTTT	CASSQVMTDTQYF	13	-	-	TRBJ2-3	TRBV4-1
TGTGCCAGCAGCCCCGGACAGGGGGCCGTCATTCAGTACTTC	CASSPGQGAVIQYF	14	TRBD1	many	TRBJ2-4	TRBV7-2
TGTGCCAGCAGCTTAGGTCTTGGAGGGCCCGTCGGGGAGCTGTTTTTT	CASSLGLGGPVGELFF	16	-	-	TRBJ2-2	TRBV11-3
TGTGCCATCGCCGAGGGATCCACTGAAGCTTTCTTT	CAIAEGSTEAFF	12	-	few	TRBJ1-1	TRBV10-3
TGCGCCAGCAGCTTCGCCGGGACTTACGACCGGAACATTCAGTACTTC	CASSFAGTYDRNIQYF	16	-	-	TRBJ2-4	TRBV4-1
TGTGCCAGCAGCTTATTGCGGGAGGCCTTTAGCTCCTACAATGAGCAGTTCTTC	CASSLLREAFSSYNEQFF	18	TRBD2	many	TRBJ2-1	TRBV7-9
TGCGCCAGCAGCCAAGATAATACCGGGCCTCGGTTCATATATGGCTACACCTTC	CASSQDNTGPRFIYGYTF	18	-	many	TRBJ1-2	TRBV4-1
TGTGCCAGCAGCCCCGGGGTAGCGGGCCACAATGAGCAGTTCTTC	CASSPGVAGHNEQFF	15	TRBD2	many	TRBJ2-1	TRBV7-2
TGCAGTGCTATTCGGGGAAGTCAAAACATTCAGTACTTC	CSAIRGSQNIQYF	13	-	-	TRBJ2-4	TRBV20-1
TGTGCCAGCAGCCCGCCCATCGGGTATGAGCAGTTCTTC	CASSPPIGYEQFF	13	-	-	TRBJ2-1	TRBV5-3
TGTGCCATAGCGGTCGTGCCGGGCTCTGGGGCCAACGTCCTGACTTTC	CAIAVVPGSGANVLTF	16	-	few	TRBJ2-6	TRBV10-3
TGTGCCAGCAGCCCGCTTTCCTCTAATGAAAAACTGTTTTTT	CASSPLSSNEKLFF	14	-	many	TRBJ1-4	TRBV7-2
TGTGCCAGCAGCTTGGAGAGGGGTTTGTCCTACAATGAGCAGTTCTTC	CASSLERGLSYNEQFF	16	-	-	TRBJ2-1	TRBV5-4
TGCGCCAGCAGCCAAGACGTCCTTCTAGGGGCAGATACGCAGTATTTT	CASSQDVLLGADTQYF	16	-	few	TRBJ2-3	TRBV4-3
TGTGCCAGCAGGTGGAAGGGACAGGGGGTCGATAACTATGGCTACACCTTC	CASRWKGQGVDNYGYTF	17	TRBD1	-	TRBJ1-2	TRBV7-9
TGTGCCAGCAGCCTAGGGACAGGGTACCGGCAGCCCCAGCATTTT	CASSLGTGYRQPQHF	15	TRBD1	-	TRBJ1-5	TRBV28
TGTGCCAGCAGCTTAGTGGTTTTTGGAACAGGGGATGCCGGGGAGCTGTTTTTT	CASSLVVFGTGDAGELFF	18	TRBD1	-	TRBJ2-2	TRBV7-6
TGTGCCAGCAGAAGAACAGTCCAGAACACTGAAGCTTTCTTT	CASRRTVQNTEAFF	14	-	few	TRBJ1-1	TRBV28
TGTGCCAGCAGCTTATTCGTCTTCCACGGACTAGCGGAACAAGAGACCCAGTACTTC	CASSLFVFHGLAEQETQYF	19	TRBD2	few	TRBJ2-5	TRBV7-2
TGCAGTGCTAGAGACAAACCTTTGAACACCGGGGAGCTGTTTTTT	CSARDKPLNTGELFF	15	-	-	TRBJ2-2	TRBV20-1
TGCAGTGCTAGTACAGGGGGCGAAGATTCACCCCTCCACTTT	CSASTGGEDSPLHF	14	TRBD1	-	TRBJ1-6	TRBV20-1
TGCAGTGCTACCGTCGGGGCTAGCGGGAGGGCAACAGATACGCAGTATTTT	CSATVGASGRATDTQYF	17	TRBD2	-	TRBJ2-3	TRBV20-1
TGTGCCAGCAGTAGAGCGGGAAACTCCTACGAGCAGTACTTC	CASSRAGNSYEQYF	14	TRBD2	-	TRBJ2-7	TRBV6-1
TGTGCCAGCAGCCAAGATTTAGTCTACAATGAGCAGTTCTTC	CASSQDLVYNEQFF	14	-	-	TRBJ2-1	TRBV4-2
TGTGCCAGCAGGGGACAAAGCTCCTATAATTCACCCCTCCACTTT	CASRGQSSYNSPLHF	15	-	-	TRBJ1-6	TRBV2
TGTGCCAGCAGTGGACAGCTTAGCAATCAGCCCCAGCATTTT	CASSGQLSNQPQHF	14	-	-	TRBJ1-5	TRBV11-2
TGTGCCAGCAGCCCATGGAGTCGCCGCCAAGAGACCCAGTACTTC	CASSPWSRRQETQYF	15	-	many	TRBJ2-5	TRBV7-2